Following are 20 T cell receptor beta chains from one sample sequenced in a study of a mutant IDH1 vaccine in newly diagnosed glioma. Stated time point: week 47, end of study. Topical imiquimod was applied with each vaccine dose, which held 300 ug of mutant IDH1 20-mer peptide. Antigens of these TCRs are unknown. Produced via immunoSEQ multiplex PCR; TCRdb's table is partial and in-frame only. The sample consists of approximately 50,000 clones, approximately 80% of them appearing once. The sequencing used PBMCs, collected from a glioma patient whose treatment included an IDH1 peptide vaccine. These TCRs come from a woman in her thirties or forties with glioma. Some clones in this sample may be carry-over from other donors' samples.

A word on this clone: At one boundary the junction diverges from the germline segment, which might be a read error. The chain joins TRBV7-7 to TRBJ2-2, with D possibly being TRBD2 (6 bases). Germline CDR1 is SSHAT and CDR2 is FNYEAQ (reference sequence). The CDR3 sequence is 15 residues long. The CDR3 nucleotides read TGTGCTAGCAGCTTACAGATGGGGGGATCCGGGGAGCTGTTTTTT. Encoded protein: CASSLQMGGSGELFF. Looking up the rest from reference TRBV7-7 and TRBJ2-2 gives the full variable domain: GAGVSQSPRYKVTKRGQDVTLRCDPISSHATLYWYQQALGQGPEFLTYFNYEAQPDKSGLPSDRFSAERPEGSISTLTIQRTEQRDSAMYRCASSLQMGGSGELFFGEGSRLTVL.

The CDR3 protein is CAWDRAGNTIYF. CDR3 coding DNA: TGTGCCTGGGACAGGGCTGGAAACACCATATATTTT. The J gene is TRBJ1-3, the V gene TRBV30; 7 nucleotides line up with TRBD1. The ends lost 5 bases at V and 2 bases at J; junction bases unmatched: 0. Germline lookup yields CDR1 GTSNPN and CDR2 SVGIG (reference sequence). This CDR3 has 12 amino acids.

This chain links TRBV10-3 with TRBJ1-2; 10 bases line up with TRBD1. The CDR3 consists of 16 residues. V lost 3 bases, J lost 2 bases, and 6 bases stayed unmatched. CDR1 and CDR2 (germline): ENHRY, SYGVKD. The CDR3 protein is CAISDPDRGANYGYTF. CDR3 bases: TGTGCCATCAGTGACCCGGACAGGGGGGCCAACTATGGCTACACCTTC.

This clone was recorded a few times. V is TRBV18 and J is TRBJ1-5, with D maybe TRBD1 (5 bases). Trimming took 8 bases from V and 7 from J, leaving 21 bases between them. CDR1 is KGHSH, CDR2 LQKENI, per germline. The CDR3 spans 15 residues. Here the CDR3 reads CASTPHRGEGQPQHF. In DNA form, the CDR3 reads TGTGCCAGCACCCCCCACCGAGGGGAGGGCCAGCCCCAGCATTTT.

V gene TRBV19 combines with J gene TRBJ2-2; a weak D match, TRBD1 (5 bases). The V gene's germline CDR1 is LNHDA and CDR2 SQIVND (reference sequence). The CDR3 spans 15 residues. Trimming cost V 6 bases and J 5 bases, with 16 bases left between them. The CDR3 nucleotides are TGTGCCAGTAGGTTTAGGAAGGGGCAGACCGGGGAGCTGTTTTTT. It is translated as CASRFRKGQTGELFF.

This chain links TRBV4-1 with TRBJ1-1; unclear D gene. The CDR3 covers 13 residues. The germline V and J ends were trimmed by 1 base and 1 base, with 4 bases remaining between them. Germline V gene lookup returns CDR1 MGHRA and CDR2 YSYEKL. CDR3 loop: CASSQVGNTEAFF. In DNA form, the CDR3 reads TGCGCCAGCAGCCAAGTTGGGAACACTGAAGCTTTCTTT.

The chain joins TRBV5-6 to TRBJ1-4, with TRBD1 matching over 7 bases. CDR1 and CDR2 (germline): SGHDT, YYEEEE. The junction had 4 bases not matched to a gene; V was cut back by 3 bases and J by 5 bases. The CDR3 totals 14 residues. This CDR3 is CASSSKQGNEKLFF. Written as DNA, the CDR3 is TGTGCCAGCAGCTCAAAACAGGGGAATGAAAAACTGTTTTTT.

The chain uses TRBV25-1 and TRBJ1-1; D is possibly TRBD1 (6 bases). V lost 4 bases and J lost 8, with 17 bases in between. Germline values: CDR1 MGHDK, CDR2 SYGVNS. The CDR3 loop spans 14 amino acids. CDR3 in DNA: TGTGCCAGCAGTGGGGACATGGGCGCTTCCGAAGCTTTCTTT. Translating it yields CASSGDMGASEAFF.

The chain has TRBV6-1 and TRBJ2-5, with D tentatively TRBD1 (6 bases). From germline, CDR1 is MNHNS and CDR2 SASEGT. V lost 2 bases and J 2 bases, leaving 12 bases between the germline ends. CDR3 length: 15 residues. CDR3 protein: CASSEFPGHQETQYF. In DNA, the CDR3 is TGTGCCAGCAGTGAATTTCCGGGACATCAAGAGACCCAGTACTTC.

The V call is TRBV12-5, the J call TRBJ1-4; 12 bases line up with TRBD1. The germline V gene has CDR1 LGHNT and CDR2 FRNRAP. The V segment lost 6 bases and the J segment 7 bases; nucleotides outside the gene matches: 3. The CDR3 covers 14 residues. This CDR3 is CASGPGQGAEKLFF. CDR3 DNA sequence: TGTGCTAGTGGGCCGGGACAGGGGGCTGAAAAACTGTTTTTT. Using reference TRBV12-5 and TRBJ1-4 for the parts outside the CDR3, the full variable domain is DARVTQTPRHKVTEMGQEVTMRCQPILGHNTVFWYRQTMMQGLELLAYFRNRAPLDDSGMPKDRFSAEMPDATLATLKIQPSEPRDSAVYFCASGPGQGAEKLFFGSGTQLSVL.

This clone was picked up a small number of times. The CDR3 nucleotides are TGCGCCAGCAGCTTTAGAGGGGTCACCGGGGAGCTGTTTTTT. Amino acid sequence: CASSFRGVTGELFF. V and J are TRBV5-1 and TRBJ2-2; D may correspond to TRBD1 or TRBD2 (5 bases each). CDR1 is SGHRS and CDR2 is YFSETQ in the germline V gene. The CDR3 runs 14 residues. Trimming pared 2 bases from V and 4 bases from J, leaving 9 bases between.

J is TRBJ1-1 and V is TRBV27; 8 nucleotides match TRBD1. CDR3 size: 17 residues. Unmatched junction bases numbered 9, after V lost 3 bases and J lost 0 bases. Germline-derived CDR1 and CDR2 are MNHEY and SMNVEV (reference sequence). CDR3 sequence reads: CASSLTPRQGLNTEAFF. The CDR3 region has the DNA TGTGCCAGCAGTTTGACCCCACGACAGGGGTTGAACACTGAAGCTTTCTTT.

This clone was detected once. The J gene is TRBJ2-7, the V gene TRBV14; TRBD1 matches at 9 bases. Looked up from germline, CDR1 is SGHDN and CDR2 is FVKESK. This CDR3 has 15 amino acids. V gave up 1 base and J gave up 6 bases; unmatched junction bases: 7. CDR3 protein: CASSQVTGGRFEQYF. The CDR3 DNA reads as TGTGCCAGCAGCCAAGTGACAGGGGGACGTTTCGAGCAGTACTTC.

The J gene is TRBJ2-1, the V gene TRBV5-4; the D is unclear. CDR1 and CDR2 from the germline V gene are SGHNT and YYREEE (reference sequence). This CDR3 contains 11 residues. V lost 0 bases, J lost 9 bases, and 4 bases lay in between. CDR3 residues: CASSLGAEQFF. The CDR3 DNA reads TGTGCCAGCAGCTTGGGGGCTGAGCAGTTCTTC.

This clone was picked up a small number of times. V and J are TRBV7-9 and TRBJ1-1; D not resolved. The V end was cut by 8 bases, the J end by 5 bases, with 6 bases between. This CDR3 comprises 10 residues. CDR1 SEHNR and CDR2 FQNEAQ come from the germline V gene (reference sequence). CDR3 amino acids: CASAGTEAFF. The CDR3 DNA is TGTGCCAGCGCGGGAACTGAAGCTTTCTTT.

This sequence joins TRBV4-3 and TRBJ2-7; 7 positions match TRBD2. V gave up 0 bases and J gave up 3 bases; unmatched junction bases: 8. From germline, CDR1 is LGHNA and CDR2 YSLEER. The CDR3 has 16 residues. In DNA, the CDR3 is TGCGCCAGCAGCCAAGATAGGGCTAGCGGATACTACGAGCAGTACTTC. Translated, it gives CASSQDRASGYYEQYF.

This chain joins TRBV6-5 and TRBJ2-7; 7 bases align to TRBD1. Unmatched junction bases numbered 6, after V lost 5 bases and J lost 5 bases. The germline V gene encodes CDR1 MNHEY and CDR2 SVGAGI. The CDR3 covers 13 residues. The CDR3 DNA reads TGTGCCAGCAGTAGGGCAGGGGGTAACGAGCAGTACTTC. Translating gives CASSRAGGNEQYF.

The chain employs TRBV6-5 and TRBJ1-2, with D perhaps TRBD1 (5 bases). Germline V gene lookup returns CDR1 MNHEY and CDR2 SVGAGI. There are 14 residues in the CDR3. V was trimmed by 8 bases and J by 6 bases, leaving 19 bases between them. CDR3 coding DNA: TGTGCCAGCTGCAGGACCGGGGCGGTCCATGGCTACACCTTC. Its translation: CASCRTGAVHGYTF.

This clone occurred a few times. The chain carries TRBV25-1 and TRBJ1-4; D is unclear. Trimming pared 1 base from V and 7 bases from J, leaving 13 bases between. CDR1 is MGHDK, CDR2 SYGVNS, per germline. The CDR3 is 15 amino acids. For the CDR3, the DNA is TGTGCCAGCAGTGAATTCGTAGGGCCACTTGAAAAACTGTTTTTT. It codes for CASSEFVGPLEKLFF.

The CDR3, as DNA: TGCAGCGTTGTAGGAGGAGGATTTGAAGCTTTCTTT. It yields the protein CSVVGGGFEAFF. The chain carries TRBV29-1 and TRBJ1-1; D is unresolved. Germline lookup yields CDR1 SQVTM and CDR2 ANQGSEA. This CDR3 is 12 amino acids long. Trimming took 4 bases from V and 7 from J, leaving 13 bases between them.